The 28 T cell receptor beta chains given below trace back to one sample, sequenced in a study of neurological immune-mediated disorders. TCRdb re-derived calls from the 5' RACE reads in MiXCR, one entry per CDR3 protein. In the table there are 80,000 to 100,000 distinct CDR3 sequences, around 6% of which are singletons. Specified time point: longitudinal time-point 2. Sequences were obtained from PBMCs. Every receptor here comes from a woman aged 60 to 75 with multiple sclerosis.

This clonotype was recorded at least ten times. The V and J genes are TRBV20-1 and TRBJ2-2, with 9 bases identical to TRBD1. The junction had 5 bases not matched to a gene; V was cut back by 3 bases and J by 3 bases. Germline CDR1 is DFQATT and CDR2 is SNEGSKA (reference sequence). The CDR3 has 15 residues. The CDR3 sequence: CSARDRGGHTGELFF. CDR3 coding DNA: TGCAGTGCTAGGGACAGGGGAGGCCACACCGGGGAGCTGTTTTTT.

This clonotype was observed many times. The chain has TRBV20-1 and TRBJ1-1; D is perhaps TRBD1 (5 bases). V lost 2 bases and J 3 bases, leaving 16 bases between the germline ends. This CDR3 region has 15 residues. Germline lookup yields CDR1 DFQATT and CDR2 SNEGSKA (reference sequence). CDR3: CSARYWGNQDTEAFF. CDR3 nucleotides: TGCAGTGCTAGATACTGGGGGAATCAGGACACTGAAGCTTTCTTT.

This clonotype was recorded at least ten times. The chain couples TRBV2 to TRBJ1-6, with 11 bases that match TRBD1. Per the germline V gene, CDR1 is SNHLY and CDR2 is FYNNEI. The ends lost 5 bases at V and 7 bases at J; junction bases unmatched: 7. This CDR3 region has 16 residues. In DNA, the CDR3 is TGTGCCAGCAGTTTTACGCGGACAGGGGGCAATTCACCCCTCCACTTT. Amino acid sequence: CASSFTRTGGNSPLHF.

The sample holds many counts of this clonotype. J is TRBJ2-5 and V is TRBV20-1, with 7 bases identical to TRBD1. The CDR3 runs 12 residues. V was pared by 2 bases and J by 5 bases, with 2 bases of the junction left unmatched. Germline CDR1 reads DFQATT; CDR2 reads SNEGSKA (reference sequence). This chain's CDR3 is CSARKQGETQYF. The CDR3 nucleotides are TGCAGTGCTAGAAAACAGGGGGAGACCCAGTACTTC.

This clonotype came up a few times. The chain links TRBV5-5 to TRBJ1-2, with 7 bases aligning to TRBD1. The CDR3 covers 14 residues. Germline-derived CDR1 and CDR2 are SGHKS and YYEKEE (reference sequence). Losses at the gene ends were 1 base for V and 6 bases for J; bases not matched to a gene: 6. The CDR3 reads CASSLIQGSNGYTF. CDR3 coding DNA: TGTGCCAGCAGCTTGATACAGGGGTCGAATGGCTACACCTTC.

This clonotype was found many times. V is TRBV5-5 and J is TRBJ1-3; no definite D call. In germline, CDR1 is SGHKS, CDR2 YYEKEE (reference sequence). Deletions cut 0 bases from V and 0 bases from J, with 7 bases between. The CDR3 covers 15 residues. The CDR3 region is CASSLERSSGNTIYF. The CDR3 bases are TGTGCCAGCAGCTTGGAGAGAAGCTCTGGAAACACCATATATTTT.

This clonotype was picked up many times. The chain recombines TRBV12-3 or TRBV12-4 with TRBJ2-5; D remains unclear. V was clipped by 3 bases and J by 2 bases, with 10 bases between them. The CDR3 is 14 amino acids. The CDR3 DNA reads TGTGCCAGCAGTTTTGGGTCCGGACAAGAGACCCAGTACTTC. Amino acid sequence: CASSFGSGQETQYF.

Many counts were recorded for this clonotype. The V and J genes are TRBV5-1 and TRBJ2-7; possibly TRBD1 for D (5 bases). CDR3 length equals 13 residues. The ends were cut back, 0 bases at V and 6 bases at J, with 10 bases in the middle. CDR1 and CDR2 from the germline V gene are SGHRS and YFSETQ. CDR3 residues: CASSLAQGAEQYF. The DNA of the CDR3 is TGCGCCAGCAGCTTGGCCCAGGGTGCCGAGCAGTACTTC.

There are many counts of this clonotype. V gene TRBV5-1 combines with J gene TRBJ2-7; 7 bases align to TRBD1. This CDR3 has 14 amino acids. V dropped 2 bases and J dropped 4; count of bases not matched to a gene: 6. CDR1 and CDR2 (germline): SGHRS, YFSETQ. This chain's CDR3 is CASSFQGQLYEQYF. CDR3 in DNA: TGCGCCAGCAGCTTCCAGGGACAGTTATACGAGCAGTACTTC. The entire variable domain, with the rest obtained from reference TRBV5-1 and TRBJ2-7, is as follows: KAGVTQTPRYLIKTRGQQVTLSCSPISGHRSVSWYQQTPGQGLQFLFEYFSETQRNKGNFPGRFSGRQFSNSRSEMNVSTLELGDSALYLCASSFQGQLYEQYFGPGTRLTVT.

The sample holds many counts of this clonotype. The CDR3 loop reads CATSRVGRGARPYEQYF. The CDR3 DNA sequence: TGTGCCACCAGCAGAGTGGGAAGGGGGGCGCGTCCCTACGAGCAGTACTTC. V is TRBV15 and J is TRBJ2-7; either TRBD1 or TRBD2 may fit D (6 bases each). The V end was cut by 1 base, the J end by 2 bases, with 18 bases between. This CDR3 contains 17 residues. In germline, CDR1 is LNHNV, CDR2 YYDKDF (reference sequence).

This clonotype was counted ten times or more. This chain connects TRBV5-1 to TRBJ2-1; D is perhaps TRBD1 or TRBD2 (5 bases each). Trimming stripped 0 bases from V and 6 bases from J, with 10 bases between. Per germline, CDR1 SGHRS and CDR2 YFSETQ. The CDR3 has 14 residues. CDR3: CASSLAVGTNEQFF. The CDR3, as DNA: TGCGCCAGCAGCTTGGCGGTAGGGACCAATGAGCAGTTCTTC.

In this sample, this clonotype turned up many times. The chain employs TRBV5-1 and TRBJ2-7; weak D call: TRBD2 (5 bases). The CDR3 extends over 13 amino acids. Germline values: CDR1 SGHRS, CDR2 YFSETQ. Trimming cost V 6 bases and J 4 bases, with 14 bases left between them. CDR3 region: CASTAVGVYEQYF. For the CDR3, the DNA is TGCGCCAGCACGGCGGTGGGAGTTTACGAGCAGTACTTC.

At least ten counts were recorded for this clonotype. J is TRBJ2-7 and V is TRBV5-4, with 11 nucleotides matching TRBD2. CDR1 is SGHNT and CDR2 is YYREEE in the germline V gene (reference sequence). The ends lost 4 bases at V and 3 bases at J; junction bases unmatched: 3. CDR3 length: 14 amino acids. DNA for the CDR3: TGTGCCAGCAGCGATAGCGGGGGGGACTACGAGCAGTACTTC. Amino acid sequence: CASSDSGGDYEQYF.

This clonotype was counted ten times or more. The rearrangement joins TRBV5-1 to TRBJ2-2, with D unclear. CDR1 is SGHRS, CDR2 YFSETQ, per germline. V was trimmed by 2 bases and J by 1 base, leaving 9 bases between them. This CDR3 has 15 amino acids. The CDR3 nucleotides read TGCGCCAGCAGCTTCTCCTCCAGGAACACCGGGGAGCTGTTTTTT. Translated: CASSFSSRNTGELFF.

This clonotype was detected many times. The CDR3 region is CASSSGTSGGELFF. The DNA for the CDR3 is TGTGCCAGCAGCAGCGGGACTAGCGGCGGGGAGCTGTTTTTT. The chain couples TRBV7-9 to TRBJ2-2, with 11 bases matching TRBD2. The J segment lost 7 bases and the V segment lost 5 bases, leaving 3 bases of the junction unmatched. The CDR3 runs 14 residues. Germline CDR1 is SEHNR and CDR2 is FQNEAQ (reference sequence).

The rearrangement joins TRBV15 to TRBJ2-2; D gene ambiguous. This CDR3 has 15 residues. Germline values: CDR1 LNHNV, CDR2 YYDKDF (reference sequence). V shed 0 bases and J shed 1 base, with 6 bases lying between them. The CDR3, as DNA: TGTGCCACCAGCAGAGATGTGCTGAACACCGGGGAGCTGTTTTTT. It specifies CATSRDVLNTGELFF.

This clonotype was detected many times. V gene TRBV13 combines with J gene TRBJ2-6; D is uncertain. Germline CDR1 is PRHDT and CDR2 is FYEKMQ (reference sequence). Trimming shortened V by 0 bases and J by 4 bases, and 1 base separated the two germline ends. This CDR3 spans 13 amino acids. CDR3 region: CASSLGGANVLTF. The DNA for the CDR3 is TGTGCCAGCAGCTTAGGGGGGGCCAACGTCCTGACTTTC.

This clonotype was detected many times. The chain recombines TRBV28 with TRBJ1-5; 7 bases agree with TRBD1. V lost 8 bases, J lost 7 bases, and 11 bases stayed unmatched. Germline CDR1 is MDHEN and CDR2 is SYDVKM. This CDR3 is built from 14 residues. The CDR3 nucleotides are TGTGCCAGCGTAAAAGGGGGCTGGGACCAGCCCCAGCATTTT. Its protein product is CASVKGGWDQPQHF.

This clonotype has at least ten counts. CDR3 region: CSANPPQGRGVQPQHF. CDR3 bases: TGCAGTGCTAACCCTCCACAGGGTCGTGGGGTTCAGCCCCAGCATTTT. The chain joins TRBV20-1 to TRBJ1-5; a weak D match, TRBD1 (6 bases). CDR1 and CDR2 from the germline V gene are DFQATT and SNEGSKA (reference sequence). The CDR3 spans 16 residues. V was trimmed by 4 bases and J by 6 bases, leaving 22 bases between them.

This clonotype was counted at least ten times. This chain links TRBV5-1 with TRBJ1-6; unclear D gene. The V end lost 5 bases, the J end lost 10 bases, and 13 bases lay between the germline ends. CDR3 length equals 13 residues. Germline V gene data show CDR1 as SGHRS and CDR2 as YFSETQ. As DNA, the CDR3 is TGCGCCAGCAGATCGGCAGGAGGGTCACCCCTCCACTTT. Amino acid sequence: CASRSAGGSPLHF.

This clonotype has a count of ten or more. This chain joins TRBV28 and TRBJ2-3; no clear D gene. Germline V gives CDR1 MDHEN, CDR2 SYDVKM. V was clipped by 11 bases and J by 6 bases, with 27 bases between them. This CDR3 comprises 16 residues. CDR3 in amino acids: CARLPPPGPHGDTQYF. The DNA of the CDR3 is TGTGCCCGACTCCCCCCTCCGGGCCCCCACGGGGATACGCAGTATTTT.

The V call is TRBV5-1, the J call TRBJ2-1, with TRBD1 as a possible D gene (5 bases). From germline, CDR1 is SGHRS and CDR2 YFSETQ. CDR3 length: 16 amino acids. V dropped 4 bases and J dropped 2 bases, with 16 bases sitting between them. The CDR3 nucleotides are TGCGCCAGCAGCAAGAATGGGGCTACGACCTACAATGAGCAGTTCTTC. Its protein product is CASSKNGATTYNEQFF.

This clonotype has a handful of counts. V is TRBV19 and J is TRBJ2-2; D is undetermined. The germline gives CDR1 LNHDA, CDR2 SQIVND (reference sequence). The V end lost 0 bases, the J end lost 7 bases, and 6 bases lay between the germline ends. The CDR3 runs to 13 residues. Here the CDR3 DNA reads TGTGCCAGTAGTATAGATCTCGGCGGGGAGCTGTTTTTT. It yields the protein CASSIDLGGELFF.

The chain couples TRBV6-1 to TRBJ1-2; 9 bases match TRBD1. Germline lookup yields CDR1 MNHNS and CDR2 SASEGT. After removal of 2 bases from V and 5 bases from J, the junction contained 9 bases not matched to a gene. The CDR3 is made up of 16 amino acids. Here the CDR3 DNA reads TGTGCCAGCAGTGAAATGACAGGGGGTCGAAGGTATGGCTACACCTTC. This encodes CASSEMTGGRRYGYTF.

This clonotype was observed many times. The chain couples TRBV7-2 to TRBJ1-1, with 9 bases matching TRBD1. After removal of 8 bases from V and 6 bases from J, the junction contained 7 bases not matched to a gene. There are 13 residues in the CDR3. Per the germline V gene, CDR1 is SGHTA and CDR2 is FQGNSA. The CDR3 DNA sequence: TGTGCCAGCGCCCGGGACAGGGTGTCTGAAGCTTTCTTT. Its translation is CASARDRVSEAFF.

The chain links TRBV16 to TRBJ1-2; D is uncertain. The germline V gene encodes CDR1 KGHSY and CDR2 FQNENV. CDR3 length equals 11 residues. Trimming shortened V by 2 bases and J by 7 bases, and 5 bases separated the two germline ends. The CDR3 DNA reads as TGTGCCAGCAGCCAAAATACTGGCTACACCTTC. Translated, it gives CASSQNTGYTF.

In this sample, this clonotype turned up many times. V and J are TRBV5-1 and TRBJ2-4, with D perhaps TRBD1 or TRBD2 (6 bases each). With 3 bases removed from V and 8 bases from J, the gap between germline ends came to 18 bases. Germline V CDR1 and CDR2: SGHRS, YFSETQ. The CDR3 contains 15 residues. The CDR3 coding sequence is TGCGCCAGCAGCTCAAAGGGGGGAAATCCCGACATTCAGTACTTC. Encoded protein: CASSSKGGNPDIQYF.

This clonotype was seen many times. This chain joins TRBV7-9 and TRBJ2-5; D might be TRBD2 (5 bases). The CDR3 is 14 amino acids. The germline V and J ends were trimmed by 1 base and 7 bases, with 13 bases remaining between them. The germline gives CDR1 SEHNR, CDR2 FQNEAQ (reference sequence). In DNA, the CDR3 is TGTGCCAGCAGCTTAGGAGTGTCGCGGGCGACCCAGTACTTC. Amino acid sequence: CASSLGVSRATQYF.